The clone carrying this T cell receptor (beta chain) was observed many times. Its antigen is still unknown. These data come from a study of regulatory T cells in long-lasting Graves disease. Researchers made TCR beta libraries by using iRepertoire HTBI primers and running Arm-PCR on CDR3 regions. TCRdb called the multiplex PCR reads again in MiXCR, with one record for every CDR3 protein. The table has 400,000 to 500,000 distinct CDR3 sequences, more than 12% seen once. Study-wide points: Compared with new cases, persistent Graves' patients showed reduced TCR diversity. A greater number of public clonotypes (around 3,000) was shared by persistent patients than by new patients (just over 950).

Germline CDR1 is SNHLY and CDR2 is FYNNEI. The CDR3 runs to 11 residues. V dropped 4 bases and J dropped 10 bases, with 8 bases sitting between them. Time point indicated: newly diagnosed GD, antithyroid drugs for less than 3 months. From PBMCs, RNA was extracted and then used to make the TCR library. The data also belong to a second study, concerning T cells in Graves' hyperthyroidism and ophthalmopathy. That paper states: Ophthalmopathy was distinguished from stable hyperthyroidism by 13 V-J signatures.

The gene calls are TRBV2 and TRBJ2-1; D unclear. Here the sequenced sample was peripheral blood mononuclear cells (PBMCs), taken at new diagnosis, from a patient treated with antithyroid drugs. The TCR sequence derives from a woman aged 25 to 45 with Graves disease. CDR3 DNA sequence: TGTGCCAGCAGTGCCGGTCGAGAGCAGTTCTTC. Its protein product is CASSAGREQFF. Combining the CDR3 with reference TRBV2 and TRBJ2-1 gives the whole variable domain EPEVTQTPSHQVTQMGQEVILRCVPISNHLYFYWYRQILGQKVEFLVSFYNNEISEKSEIFDDQFSVERPDGSNFTLKIRSTKLEDSAMYFCASSAGREQFFGPGTRLTVL.